These T cell receptor beta chains were read from a single sample in a study of patients and donors after allogeneic stem cell transplantation. TCRdb analysed the RT-PCR reads with MiXCR anew, one entry per CDR3 protein. The repertoire holds roughly 190,000 distinct CDR3 sequences, with approximately 41% as singletons. The sequenced sample consisted of blood, either unsorted or a sorted T cell fraction (not recorded which). These receptors all stem from a human donor who was either an allogeneic HSCT recipient or a stem cell or donor lymphocyte infusion donor (not recorded which). It is not recorded whose cells these are; they may come from a transplant donor. The CDR3 runs from the conserved cysteine through the conserved F or W. The D gene is left open where the match is weak. Rows give clone size only sometimes, using once, few, many, or a class for an expanded clone.

>.|.|TRBJ1-2|TRBV14
TGTGCCAGCAGCCATCGGGGGTTGATCTCGGGCTACACCTTC
CASSHRGLISGYTF
>.|TRBD1|TRBJ1-1|TRBV5-6
TGTGCCAGCAGCTTCCAGATCCGAGGGACAGGGAACACTGAAGCTTTCTTT
CASSFQIRGTGNTEAFF
>.|.|TRBJ2-1|TRBV19
TGTGCCAGTAGTATAAGGGGTCGGAGGGATGAGCAGTTCTTC
CASSIRGRRDEQFF
>.|TRBD2|TRBJ2-1|TRBV29-1
TGCAGCGTTTTTAGCGGGAGGGAACCTGAGCAGTTCTTC
CSVFSGREPEQFF
>.|.|TRBJ2-7|TRBV28
TGTGCCAGCAGTTTCCTGGGCGGGCACGAGCAGTACTTC
CASSFLGGHEQYF
>.|TRBD2|TRBJ2-2|TRBV4-3
TGCGCCAGCAGCCAAGATCAGGGAGCGGGAGTAAACGGGGAGCTGTTTTTT
CASSQDQGAGVNGELFF
>few|.|TRBJ1-1|TRBV29-1
TGCAGCGCCGACGGGGGGGACACTGAAGCTTTCTTT
CSADGGDTEAFF
>few|TRBD2|TRBJ2-7|TRBV29-1
TGCAGCGTCCCTCGGGATAGCGGGAGTGTCTACGAGCAGTACTTC
CSVPRDSGSVYEQYF
>few|TRBD1|TRBJ2-5|TRBV12-3/TRBV12-4
TGTGCCAGCAGTGGGACGGACAGGCGGGTCGAGACCCAGTACTTC
CASSGTDRRVETQYF
>few|.|TRBJ2-1|TRBV28
TGTGCCAGCAGTTCAGGACAGTACAATGAGCAGTTCTTC
CASSSGQYNEQFF
>once|TRBD1|TRBJ2-1|TRBV27
TGTGCCAGCAGTTTATTGGGACAGGGGGCAAGGAATGAGCAGTTCTTC
CASSLLGQGARNEQFF
>.|.|TRBJ2-1|TRBV7-6
TGTGCCAGCAGAGGAGGGGGCAGGAATGAGCAGTTCTTC
CASRGGGRNEQFF
>few|.|TRBJ1-1|TRBV4-1
TGCGCCAGCAGCCTTTTTCTTGAGGAGGGGGTCCACACTGAAGCTTTCTTT
CASSLFLEEGVHTEAFF
>few|TRBD1|TRBJ2-1|TRBV24-1
TGTGCCACCAGTGATTTAAAGGACAGGATCTCCTACAATGAGCAGTTCTTC
CATSDLKDRISYNEQFF
>.|.|TRBJ2-2|TRBV12-3/TRBV12-4
TGTGCCAGCAGTCCCGGGACATATGACACCGGGGAGCTGTTTTTT
CASSPGTYDTGELFF
>.|TRBD1|TRBJ2-3|TRBV29-1
TGCAGCGTCGCCGGGACAGGGGAGGGGGATACGCAGTATTTT
CSVAGTGEGDTQYF
>once|.|TRBJ2-1|TRBV6-2/TRBV6-3
TGTGCCCCCCTCCCATCGGCAGGCGACCACAATGAGCAGTTCTTC
CAPLPSAGDHNEQFF
>.|.|TRBJ2-1|TRBV5-1
TGCGCCAGCAGCTTGCAGGGTCGGGAGCAGTTCTTC
CASSLQGREQFF
>.|.|TRBJ2-1|TRBV5-1
TGCGCCAGCAGCTTGGTAACCCTCGGGAATGAGCAGTTCTTC
CASSLVTLGNEQFF
>.|.|TRBJ2-1|TRBV20-1
TGCAGTGCTAGCGGGCTAGCGCCCTACAATGAGCAGTTCTTC
CSASGLAPYNEQFF
>.|TRBD2|TRBJ2-1|TRBV12-3/TRBV12-4
TGTGCCAGCAGCCATACTAGCGGGGTTCGTATTGAGCAGTTCTTC
CASSHTSGVRIEQFF
>.|TRBD1|TRBJ2-1|TRBV12-3/TRBV12-4
TGTGCCAGCAGTTTATCGGGGACAGGGGACAATGAGCAGTTCTTC
CASSLSGTGDNEQFF
>.|TRBD1|TRBJ1-5|TRBV12-3/TRBV12-4
TGTGCCAGCAGTGGGACAGGGGAACAGCCCCAGCATTTT
CASSGTGEQPQHF
>.|.|TRBJ2-1|TRBV5-1
TGCGCCAGCAGCCTATTTGAGGGATCCTACAATGAGCAGTTCTTC
CASSLFEGSYNEQFF
>few|TRBD2|TRBJ2-1|TRBV11-3
TGTGCCAGCGGTGAACTAGCGGGAGAAGAGCAGTTCTTC
CASGELAGEEQFF
>.|.|TRBJ1-2|TRBV20-1
TGCAGTGCTAGAGATCTCGCAGCTAACTATGGCTACACCTTC
CSARDLAANYGYTF
>.|.|TRBJ2-2|TRBV24-1
TGTGCCACCGGGTGGGAGACCGGGGAGCTGTTTTTT
CATGWETGELFF
>.|.|TRBJ2-7|TRBV5-1
TGCGCCAGCAGCTTCTTACAGGGATACAACGAGCAGTACTTC
CASSFLQGYNEQYF
>.|.|TRBJ2-3|TRBV6-1
TGTGCCAGCAGTTTTAAGGGAGGCACAGATACGCAGTATTTT
CASSFKGGTDTQYF
>many|TRBD1|TRBJ1-2|TRBV12-3/TRBV12-4
TGTGCCAGCAGCCTACGGGGGGGACAGAGGCTGACATATGGCTACACCTTC
CASSLRGGQRLTYGYTF
>few|TRBD1|TRBJ2-7|TRBV5-1
TGCGCCAGCAGTTCCGGGACAGGTCATTTACTATACGAGCAGTACTTC
CASSSGTGHLLYEQYF
>few|.|TRBJ1-1|TRBV6-5
TGTGCCACCTTTTTAGGGGCTGAAGCTTTCTTT
CATFLGAEAFF
>.|.|TRBJ1-2|TRBV30
TGTGCCTGGAGTGACGGGACGACGGTTGGCTACACCTTC
CAWSDGTTVGYTF
>.|TRBD2|TRBJ2-3|TRBV28
TGTGCCAGCAGTTTATGGGGCGGGACTAGCGGGCCCACAGATACGCAGTATTTT
CASSLWGGTSGPTDTQYF
>.|TRBD2|TRBJ2-7|TRBV29-1
TGCAGCGTTGAGGCGGGAGGGCCCTACGAGCAGTACTTC
CSVEAGGPYEQYF
>.|.|TRBJ2-3|TRBV12-3/TRBV12-4
TGTGCCAGTTCCCACCCAGGGTATGGCACAGATACGCAGTATTTT
CASSHPGYGTDTQYF
>.|.|TRBJ1-4|TRBV12-3/TRBV12-4
TGTGCCAGCAGTATGGACAGCTCTAATGAAAAACTGTTTTTT
CASSMDSSNEKLFF
>.|TRBD2|TRBJ2-1|TRBV5-1
TGCGCCAGCAGCTTGGAAGCGGGAGCCCCACATGAGCAGTTCTTC
CASSLEAGAPHEQFF
>.|TRBD2|TRBJ2-1|TRBV4-3
TGCGCCAGCAGCCAAGGGACTAGCCCTCCCTACAATGAGCAGTTCTTC
CASSQGTSPPYNEQFF
>.|TRBD1|TRBJ1-1|TRBV28
TGTGCCAGCAGTTACAGGGGATTGGCCACTGAAGCTTTCTTT
CASSYRGLATEAFF
>few|TRBD1|TRBJ1-5|TRBV6-6
TGTGCCAGCAGTTACTCAGGACAGGCGTGGCCCCAGCATTTT
CASSYSGQAWPQHF
>.|TRBD1|TRBJ1-1|TRBV5-1
TGCGCCAGCAGTTTGACCGGGACAGCGAACACTGAAGCTTTCTTT
CASSLTGTANTEAFF
>many|TRBD2|TRBJ2-1|TRBV7-2
TGTGCCAGCAGCACCACTAGCGGGAGTCGCTATGAGCAGTTCTTC
CASSTTSGSRYEQFF
>.|.|TRBJ2-3|TRBV5-1
TGCGCCAGCAGCTTTTCCCCAGGGTCCTTTAGCACAGATACGCAGTATTTT
CASSFSPGSFSTDTQYF
>.|TRBD1|TRBJ2-1|TRBV29-1
TGCAGCGTTGAAAACAGGGGCGATGAGCAGTTCTTC
CSVENRGDEQFF
>few|TRBD1|TRBJ1-1|TRBV6-2/TRBV6-3
TGTGCCAGCAGTGCCGGGACAGGGGGCACTGAAGCTTTCTTT
CASSAGTGGTEAFF
>.|.|TRBJ2-1|TRBV27
TGTGCCAGCTGGGCAACCTACAATGAGCAGTTCTTC
CASWATYNEQFF
>.|.|TRBJ2-7|TRBV5-1
TGCGCCAGCAGCTTGAGCAGCGGACTATTCTACGAGCAGTACTTC
CASSLSSGLFYEQYF
>few|TRBD1|TRBJ1-1|TRBV29-1
TGCAGCGGTGACGACAGGGCCGGGAACACTGAAGCTTTCTTT
CSGDDRAGNTEAFF
>.|TRBD2|TRBJ2-2|TRBV27
TGTGCCAGCAGTTCGGGGACTAGCGGGACGTACGGGGAGCTGTTTTTT
CASSSGTSGTYGELFF
>.|TRBD1|TRBJ1-1|TRBV6-2/TRBV6-3
TGTGCCAGCAGCCCCGCCGGGACAGGGAACACTGAAGCTTTCTTT
CASSPAGTGNTEAFF
>.|.|TRBJ1-1|TRBV15
TGTGCCACCAGCAGAGATCAGATCACTGAAGCTTTCTTT
CATSRDQITEAFF
>many|TRBD1|TRBJ1-4|TRBV12-3/TRBV12-4
TGTGCCAGCAGTTTTGGGACAGGGTATGAAAAACTGTTTTTT
CASSFGTGYEKLFF
>few|TRBD1|TRBJ1-3|TRBV7-8
TGTGCCAGCAGCTTAAAGGGGGCTAACTCTGGAAACACCATATATTTT
CASSLKGANSGNTIYF
>.|TRBD1|TRBJ1-4|TRBV5-1
TGCGCCAGCAGCGGGAAACAGGGGACAACTAATGAAAAACTGTTTTTT
CASSGKQGTTNEKLFF
>.|TRBD1|TRBJ2-2|TRBV29-1
TGCAGCGTTTTCCCTACAGGGGGCGGCGGGGAGCTGTTTTTT
CSVFPTGGGGELFF